This T cell receptor (beta chain) stems from a study of cytomegalovirus exposure and HLA in healthy donors. Overall study results and limits: Later on, an analysis tied 15,000 to 20,000 TCR beta sequences to HLA alleles at 0.05 false discovery rate. TCR beta chain V- and J-gene trimming was linked, in a later analysis, to a missense variant in DCLRE1C. Accurate prediction of most subjects' HLA-A and HLA-B alleles from TCR beta sequences was reported. In vitro work confirmed that a few CMV-associated chains recognize CMV antigens.

This clone was seen once. The antigen remains undetermined. This CDR3 has 17 residues. J gave up 6 bases and V 5 bases, and 15 bases lay outside the gene matches. CDR1 is SGHTA and CDR2 is FQGNSA in the germline V gene. PCR primers comprised 60 Vbeta and 13 Jbeta primers. Generated by immunoSEQ multiplex PCR, the TCRdb table keeps only in-frame clones and is missing some. This table holds tens of thousands of clones, 82% found once. This sequence originates from a man in his fifties in good health and CMV-seronegative. The chain is built from TRBV7-2 and TRBJ2-2; 7 bases line up with TRBD2. The sample was PBMCs. The chain's CDR3 is CASSPTPPGGYSGELFF. The CDR3, as DNA: TGTGCCAGCAGCCCTACCCCCCCGGGAGGATACTCCGGGGAGCTGTTTTTT.